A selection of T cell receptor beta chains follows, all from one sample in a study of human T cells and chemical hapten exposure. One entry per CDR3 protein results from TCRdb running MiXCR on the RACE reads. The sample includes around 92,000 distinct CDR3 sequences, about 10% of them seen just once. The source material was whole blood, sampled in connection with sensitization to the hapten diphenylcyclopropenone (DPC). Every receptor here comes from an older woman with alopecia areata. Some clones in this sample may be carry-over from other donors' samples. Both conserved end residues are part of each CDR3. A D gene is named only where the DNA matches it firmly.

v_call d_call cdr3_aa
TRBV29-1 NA CSVDRGTDTQYF
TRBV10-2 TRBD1 CASVPGQGVLSTEAFF
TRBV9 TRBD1 CASSGGQAEFYTF
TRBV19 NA CASSIWVEHSYNEQFF
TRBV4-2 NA CASSQGAAEGDTQYF
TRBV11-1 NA CASTGHPNTEAFF
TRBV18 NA CASSPPTGQVQPQHF
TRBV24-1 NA CAKLPPVERRLPRRWTYEQYF
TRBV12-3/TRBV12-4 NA CASSLTGTAYGYTF
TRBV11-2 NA CASSLSELGTWISMNTEAFF
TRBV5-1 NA CASSLAGRGYTF
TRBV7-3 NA CASSPRMVRPDTGELFF
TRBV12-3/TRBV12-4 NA CASASQPDSNYEQYF
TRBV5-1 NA CASSSGTLNQETQYF
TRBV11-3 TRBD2 CASSLGGASGGTTDTQYF
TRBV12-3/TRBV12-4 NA CASSLHAQETQYF
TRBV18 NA CASSPGPGFPYPYEQYF
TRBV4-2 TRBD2 CASSQGASGADTQYF
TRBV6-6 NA CASELSTDTQYF
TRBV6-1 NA CASSDQALPANEKLFF
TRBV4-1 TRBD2 CASSQTSAGGYNEQFF
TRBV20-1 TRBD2 CSLAALAGGPSSYEQYF